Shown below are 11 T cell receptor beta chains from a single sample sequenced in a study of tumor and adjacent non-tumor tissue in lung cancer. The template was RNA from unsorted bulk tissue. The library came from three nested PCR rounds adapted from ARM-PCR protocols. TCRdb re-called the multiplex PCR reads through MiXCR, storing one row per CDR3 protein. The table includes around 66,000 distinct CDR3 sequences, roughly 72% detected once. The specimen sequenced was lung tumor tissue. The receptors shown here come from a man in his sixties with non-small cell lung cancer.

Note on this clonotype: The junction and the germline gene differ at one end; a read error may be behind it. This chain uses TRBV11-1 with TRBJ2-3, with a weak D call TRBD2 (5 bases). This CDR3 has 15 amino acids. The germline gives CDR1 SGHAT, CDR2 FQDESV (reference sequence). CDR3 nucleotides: TGTGCCAACAGCCCCGGGATAGGGTTCAGAGATACGCAGTATTTT. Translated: CANSPGIGFRDTQYF.

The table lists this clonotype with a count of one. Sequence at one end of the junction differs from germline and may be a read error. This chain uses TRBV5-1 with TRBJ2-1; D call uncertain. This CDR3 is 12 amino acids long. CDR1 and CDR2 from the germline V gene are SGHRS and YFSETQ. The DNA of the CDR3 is TGCACCAGCAGCCTGGACTACAATGAGCAGTTCTTC. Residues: CTSSLDYNEQFF.

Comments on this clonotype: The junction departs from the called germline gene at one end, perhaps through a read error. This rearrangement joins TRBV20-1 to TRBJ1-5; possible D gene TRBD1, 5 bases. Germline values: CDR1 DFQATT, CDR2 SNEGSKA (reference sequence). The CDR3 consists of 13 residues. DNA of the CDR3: TGCAGTGTTCATGCGGGGACGGAACAGCCCCTGCATTTT. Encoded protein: CSVHAGTEQPLHF.

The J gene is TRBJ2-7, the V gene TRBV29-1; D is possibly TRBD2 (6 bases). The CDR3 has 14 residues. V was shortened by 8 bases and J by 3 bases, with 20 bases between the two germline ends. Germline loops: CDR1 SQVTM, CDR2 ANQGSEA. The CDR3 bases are TGCAGCATATACATCGGGAGTAGTAGCTACGAGCAGTACTTC. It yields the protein CSIYIGSSSYEQYF.

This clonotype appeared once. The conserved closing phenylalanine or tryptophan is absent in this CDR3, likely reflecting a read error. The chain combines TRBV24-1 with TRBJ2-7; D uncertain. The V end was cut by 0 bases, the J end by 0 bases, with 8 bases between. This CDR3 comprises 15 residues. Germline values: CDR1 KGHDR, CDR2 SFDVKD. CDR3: CATSDLLDGSYEQYL. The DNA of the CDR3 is TGTGCCACCAGTGATTTGCTGGACGGCTCCTACGAGCAGTACTTA.

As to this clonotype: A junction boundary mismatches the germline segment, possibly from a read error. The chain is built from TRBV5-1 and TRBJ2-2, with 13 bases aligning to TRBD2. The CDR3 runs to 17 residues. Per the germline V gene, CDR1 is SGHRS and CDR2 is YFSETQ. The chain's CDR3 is CTSRPGLAGVRTGELFF. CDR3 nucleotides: TGCACCAGCAGACCTGGACTAGCGGGAGTTAGGACCGGGGAGCTGTTTTTT.

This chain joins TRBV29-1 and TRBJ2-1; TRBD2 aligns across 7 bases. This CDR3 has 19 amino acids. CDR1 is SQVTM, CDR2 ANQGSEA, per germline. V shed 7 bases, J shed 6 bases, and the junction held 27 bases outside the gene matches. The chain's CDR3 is CSGCGGCGSPPSRSNEQFF. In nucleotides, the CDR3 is TGCAGCGGCTGTGGGGGGTGCGGGAGCCCACCATCGAGGAGCAATGAGCAGTTCTTC.

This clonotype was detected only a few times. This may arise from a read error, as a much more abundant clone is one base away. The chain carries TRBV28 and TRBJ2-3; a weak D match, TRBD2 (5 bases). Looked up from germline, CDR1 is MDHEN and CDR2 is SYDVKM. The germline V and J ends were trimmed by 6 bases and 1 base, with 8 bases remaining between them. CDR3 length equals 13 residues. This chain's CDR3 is CASRISGTDTQYF. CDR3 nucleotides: TGTGCCAGCAGGATTAGCGGCACAGATACGCAGTATTTT.

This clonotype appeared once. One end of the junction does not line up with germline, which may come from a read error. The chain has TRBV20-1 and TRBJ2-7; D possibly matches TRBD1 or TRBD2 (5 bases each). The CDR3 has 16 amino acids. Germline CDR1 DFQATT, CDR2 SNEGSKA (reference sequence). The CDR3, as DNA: TGCAGTGCCACATCTTTGATTCAGTGGGACCTCTACGAGCAGTACTTT. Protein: CSATSLIQWDLYEQYF.

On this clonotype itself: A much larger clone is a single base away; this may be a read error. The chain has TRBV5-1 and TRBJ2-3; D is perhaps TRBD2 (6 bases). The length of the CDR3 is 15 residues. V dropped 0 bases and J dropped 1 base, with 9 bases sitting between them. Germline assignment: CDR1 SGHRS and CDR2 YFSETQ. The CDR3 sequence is CASSLEGLGTDTQYF. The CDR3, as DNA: TGCGCCAGCAGCTTGGAGGGACTTGGCACAGATACGCAGTATTTT.

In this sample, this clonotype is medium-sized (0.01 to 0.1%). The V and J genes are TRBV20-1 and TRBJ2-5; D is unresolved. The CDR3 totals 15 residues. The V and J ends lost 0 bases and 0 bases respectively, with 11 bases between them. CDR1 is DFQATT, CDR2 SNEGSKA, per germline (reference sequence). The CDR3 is CSAREHGSYQETQYF. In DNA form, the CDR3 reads TGCAGTGCTAGAGAGCATGGGTCCTACCAAGAGACCCAGTACTTC.